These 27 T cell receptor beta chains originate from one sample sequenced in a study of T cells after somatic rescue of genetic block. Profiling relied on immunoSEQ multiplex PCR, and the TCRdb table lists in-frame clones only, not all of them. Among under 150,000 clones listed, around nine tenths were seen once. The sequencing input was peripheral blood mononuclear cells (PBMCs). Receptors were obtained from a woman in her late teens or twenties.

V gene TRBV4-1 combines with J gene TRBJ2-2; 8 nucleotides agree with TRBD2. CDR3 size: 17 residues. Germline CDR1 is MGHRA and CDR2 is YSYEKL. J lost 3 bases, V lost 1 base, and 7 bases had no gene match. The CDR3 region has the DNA TGCGCCAGCAGCCAAGCCAAAGGACTAGCTCACACCGGGGAGCTGTTTTTT. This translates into CASSQAKGLAHTGELFF.

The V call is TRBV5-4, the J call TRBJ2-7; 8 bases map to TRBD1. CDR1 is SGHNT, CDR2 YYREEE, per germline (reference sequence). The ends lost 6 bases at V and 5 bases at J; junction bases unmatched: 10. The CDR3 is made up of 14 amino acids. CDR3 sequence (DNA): TGTGCCAGCAACCGGGACAGGCGATCCGACGAGCAGTACTTC. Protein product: CASNRDRRSDEQYF.

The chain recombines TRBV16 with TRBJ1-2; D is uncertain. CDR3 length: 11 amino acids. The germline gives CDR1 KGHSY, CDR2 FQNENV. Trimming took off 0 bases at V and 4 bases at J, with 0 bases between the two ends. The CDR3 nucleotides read TGTGCCAGCAGCCAATCCTATGGCTACACCTTC. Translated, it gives CASSQSYGYTF.

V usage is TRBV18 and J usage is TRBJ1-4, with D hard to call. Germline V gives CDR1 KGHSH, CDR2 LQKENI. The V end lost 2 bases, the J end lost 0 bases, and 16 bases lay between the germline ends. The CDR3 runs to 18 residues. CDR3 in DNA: TGTGCCAGCTCACCAGATCAGGCCGCATCTGCAACTAATGAAAAACTGTTTTTT. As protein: CASSPDQAASATNEKLFF. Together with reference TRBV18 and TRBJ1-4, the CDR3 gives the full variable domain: NAGVMQNPRHLVRRRGQEARLRCSPMKGHSHVYWYRQLPEEGLKFMVYLQKENIIDESGMPKERFSAEFPKEGPSILRIQQVVRGDSAAYFCASSPDQAASATNEKLFFGSGTQLSVL.

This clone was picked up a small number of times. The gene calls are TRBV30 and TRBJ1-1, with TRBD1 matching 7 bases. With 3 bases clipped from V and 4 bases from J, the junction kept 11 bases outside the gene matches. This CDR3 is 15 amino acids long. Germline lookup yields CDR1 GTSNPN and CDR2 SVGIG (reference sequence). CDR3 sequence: CAWRDKTGYRTEAFF. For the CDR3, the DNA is TGTGCCTGGAGGGATAAGACAGGGTATCGCACTGAAGCTTTCTTT.

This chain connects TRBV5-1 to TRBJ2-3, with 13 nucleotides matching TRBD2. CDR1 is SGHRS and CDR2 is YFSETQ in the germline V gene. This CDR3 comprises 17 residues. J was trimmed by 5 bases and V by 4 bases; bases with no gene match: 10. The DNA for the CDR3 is TGCGCCAGCAGCAGCGGACTAGCGGGGGCCCGCCGAGATACGCAGTATTTT. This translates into CASSSGLAGARRDTQYF.

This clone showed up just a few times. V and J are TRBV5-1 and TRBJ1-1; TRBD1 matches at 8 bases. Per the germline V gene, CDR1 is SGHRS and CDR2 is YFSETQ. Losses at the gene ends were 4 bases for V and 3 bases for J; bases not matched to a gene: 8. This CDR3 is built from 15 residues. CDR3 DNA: TGCGCCAGCAGCCCAGGACAGGGAGGAGACACTGAAGCTTTCTTT. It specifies CASSPGQGGDTEAFF.

CDR3 bases: TGTGCCAGCAGCTCAGGGCCTGCAGGAACCCGTTACAATGAGCAGTTCTTC. Translating gives CASSSGPAGTRYNEQFF. The V gene is TRBV7-6, the J gene TRBJ2-1; possibly TRBD1 for D (5 bases). Looked up from germline, CDR1 is SGHVS and CDR2 is FNYEAQ. V was trimmed by 4 bases and J by 4 bases, leaving 20 bases between them. The CDR3 covers 17 residues.

The CDR3 here is CASSLAGVSEETQYF. The CDR3 region has the DNA TGCGCCAGCAGCTTGGCTGGGGTATCTGAAGAGACCCAGTACTTC. This chain links TRBV5-1 with TRBJ2-5; D is uncertain. The CDR3 is made up of 15 amino acids. Trimming removed 0 bases at V and 3 bases at J, with 12 bases between. Germline assignment: CDR1 SGHRS and CDR2 YFSETQ.

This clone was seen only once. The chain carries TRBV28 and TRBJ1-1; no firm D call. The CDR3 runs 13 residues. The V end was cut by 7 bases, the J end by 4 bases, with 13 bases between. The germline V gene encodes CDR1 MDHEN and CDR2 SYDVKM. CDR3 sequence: CASIQAGGTEAFF. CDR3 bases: TGTGCCAGCATACAAGCTGGCGGCACTGAAGCTTTCTTT.

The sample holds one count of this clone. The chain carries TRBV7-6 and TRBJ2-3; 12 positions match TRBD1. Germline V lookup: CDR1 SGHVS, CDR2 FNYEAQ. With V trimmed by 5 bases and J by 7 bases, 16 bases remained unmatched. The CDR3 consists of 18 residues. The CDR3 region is CASSPAWGQGAISNTQYF. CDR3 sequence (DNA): TGTGCCAGCAGCCCTGCCTGGGGACAGGGGGCCATCTCAAATACGCAGTATTTT.

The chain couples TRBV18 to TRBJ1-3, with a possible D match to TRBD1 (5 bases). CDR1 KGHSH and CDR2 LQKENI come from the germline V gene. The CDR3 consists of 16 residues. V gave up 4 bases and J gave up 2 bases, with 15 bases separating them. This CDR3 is CASSLTEGVAGNTIYF. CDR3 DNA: TGTGCCAGCTCACTCACGGAAGGGGTGGCTGGAAACACCATATATTTT.

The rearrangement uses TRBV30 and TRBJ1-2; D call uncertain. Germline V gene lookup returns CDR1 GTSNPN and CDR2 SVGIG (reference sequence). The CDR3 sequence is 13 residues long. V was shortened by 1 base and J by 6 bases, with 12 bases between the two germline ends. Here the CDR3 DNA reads TGTGCCTGGAGTGCGGATTGGGAAAATGGCTACACCTTC. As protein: CAWSADWENGYTF.

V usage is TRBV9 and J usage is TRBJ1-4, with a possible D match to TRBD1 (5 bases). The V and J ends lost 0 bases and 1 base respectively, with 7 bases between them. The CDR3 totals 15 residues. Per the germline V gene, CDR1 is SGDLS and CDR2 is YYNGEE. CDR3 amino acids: CASSVVGETNEKLFF. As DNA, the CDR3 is TGTGCCAGCAGCGTAGTGGGGGAAACTAATGAAAAACTGTTTTTT.

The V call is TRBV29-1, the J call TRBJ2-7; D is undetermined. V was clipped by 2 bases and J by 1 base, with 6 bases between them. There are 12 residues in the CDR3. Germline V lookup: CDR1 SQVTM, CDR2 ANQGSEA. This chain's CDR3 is CSVETPSYEQYF. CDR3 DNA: TGCAGCGTTGAAACACCTTCCTACGAGCAGTACTTC.

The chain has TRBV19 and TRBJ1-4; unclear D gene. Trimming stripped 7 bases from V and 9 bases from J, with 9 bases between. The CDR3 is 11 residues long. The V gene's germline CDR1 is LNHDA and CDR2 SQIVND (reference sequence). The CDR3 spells CASIRDKKLFF. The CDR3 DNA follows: TGTGCCAGTATCCGCGACAAAAAACTGTTTTTT.

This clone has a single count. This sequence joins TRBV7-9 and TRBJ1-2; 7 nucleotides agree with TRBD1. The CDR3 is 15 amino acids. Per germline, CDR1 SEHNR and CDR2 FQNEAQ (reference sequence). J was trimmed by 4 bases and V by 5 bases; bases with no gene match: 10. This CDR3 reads CASSEGAGGAYGYTF. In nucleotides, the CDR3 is TGTGCCAGCAGCGAGGGGGCAGGGGGAGCCTATGGCTACACCTTC.

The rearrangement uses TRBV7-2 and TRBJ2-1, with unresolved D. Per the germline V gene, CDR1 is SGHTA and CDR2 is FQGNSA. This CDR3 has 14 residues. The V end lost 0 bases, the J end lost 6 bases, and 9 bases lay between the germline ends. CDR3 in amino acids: CASSLAGLGNEQFF. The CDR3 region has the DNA TGTGCCAGCAGCTTAGCGGGTCTCGGCAATGAGCAGTTCTTC.

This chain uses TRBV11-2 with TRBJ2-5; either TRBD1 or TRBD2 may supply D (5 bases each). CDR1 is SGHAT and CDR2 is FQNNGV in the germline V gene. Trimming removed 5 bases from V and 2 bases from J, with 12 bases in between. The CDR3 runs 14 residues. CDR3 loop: CASSPSGRQETQYF. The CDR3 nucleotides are TGTGCCAGCAGCCCCTCGGGGCGGCAAGAGACCCAGTACTTC.

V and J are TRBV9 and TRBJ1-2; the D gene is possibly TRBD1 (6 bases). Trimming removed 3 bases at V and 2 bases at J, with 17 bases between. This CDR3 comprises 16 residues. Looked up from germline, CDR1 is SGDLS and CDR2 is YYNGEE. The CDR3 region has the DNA TGTGCCAGCAGCGAGGGGAGAGGACAGCAGAACTATGGCTACACCTTC. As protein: CASSEGRGQQNYGYTF. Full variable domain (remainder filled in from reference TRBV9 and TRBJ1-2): DSGVTQTPKHLITATGQRVTLRCSPRSGDLSVYWYQQSLDQGLQFLIQYYNGEERAKGNILERFSAQQFPDLHSELNLSSLELGDSALYFCASSEGRGQQNYGYTFGSGTRLTVV.

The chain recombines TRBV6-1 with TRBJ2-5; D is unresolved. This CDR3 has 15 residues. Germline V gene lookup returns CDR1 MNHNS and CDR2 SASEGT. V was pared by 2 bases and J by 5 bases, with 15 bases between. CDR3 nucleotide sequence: TGTGCCAGCAGTGAATGGAGCTTGCCTGGGGAGACCCAGTACTTC. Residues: CASSEWSLPGETQYF.

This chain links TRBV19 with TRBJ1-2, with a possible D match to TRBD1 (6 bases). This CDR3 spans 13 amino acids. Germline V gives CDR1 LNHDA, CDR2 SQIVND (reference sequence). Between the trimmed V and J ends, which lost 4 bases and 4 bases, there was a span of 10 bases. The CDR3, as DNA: TGTGCCAGTAGTACCCAGGGGCGCTATGGCTACACCTTC. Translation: CASSTQGRYGYTF. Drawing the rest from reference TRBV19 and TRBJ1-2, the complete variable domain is DGGITQSPKYLFRKEGQNVTLSCEQNLNHDAMYWYRQDPGQGLRLIYYSQIVNDFQKGDIAEGYSVSREKKESFPLTVTSAQKNPTAFYLCASSTQGRYGYTFGSGTRLTVV.

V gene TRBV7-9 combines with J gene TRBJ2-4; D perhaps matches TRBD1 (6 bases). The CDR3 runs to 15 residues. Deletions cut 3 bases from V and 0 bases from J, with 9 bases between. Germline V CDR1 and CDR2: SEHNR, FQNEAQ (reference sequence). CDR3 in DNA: TGTGCCAGCAGCTTGGGACACATAGCCAAAAACATTCAGTACTTC. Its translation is CASSLGHIAKNIQYF. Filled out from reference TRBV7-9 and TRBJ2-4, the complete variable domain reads DTGVSQNPRHKITKRGQNVTFRCDPISEHNRLYWYRQTLGQGPEFLTYFQNEAQLEKSRLLSDRFSAERPKGSFSTLEIQRTEQGDSAMYLCASSLGHIAKNIQYFGAGTRLSVL.

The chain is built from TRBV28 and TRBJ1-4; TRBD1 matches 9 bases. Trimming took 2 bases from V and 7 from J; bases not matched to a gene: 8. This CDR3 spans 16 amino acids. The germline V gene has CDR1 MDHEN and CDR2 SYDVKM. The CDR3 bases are TGTGCCAGCAGTTTAACGGGACAGGGTCCTAGTGAAAAACTGTTTTTT. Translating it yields CASSLTGQGPSEKLFF.

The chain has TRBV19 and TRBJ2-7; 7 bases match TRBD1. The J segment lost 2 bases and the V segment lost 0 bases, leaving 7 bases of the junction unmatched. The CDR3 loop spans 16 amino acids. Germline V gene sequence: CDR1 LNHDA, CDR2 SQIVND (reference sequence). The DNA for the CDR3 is TGTGCCAGTAGTATAGATCGATGGCAGGGGGCCTACGAGCAGTACTTC. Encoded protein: CASSIDRWQGAYEQYF.

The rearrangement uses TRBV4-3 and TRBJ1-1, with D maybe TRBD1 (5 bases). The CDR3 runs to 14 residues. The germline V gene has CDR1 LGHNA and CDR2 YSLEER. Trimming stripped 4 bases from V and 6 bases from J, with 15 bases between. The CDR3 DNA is TGCGCCAGCAGCCTTTCAGGGTTTAGGGCTGAAGCTTTCTTT. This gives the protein CASSLSGFRAEAFF.

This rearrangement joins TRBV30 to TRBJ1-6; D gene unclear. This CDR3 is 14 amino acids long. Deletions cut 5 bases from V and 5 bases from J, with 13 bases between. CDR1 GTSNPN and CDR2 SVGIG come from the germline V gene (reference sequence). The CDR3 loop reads CAWEGGRNNSPLHF. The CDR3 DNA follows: TGTGCCTGGGAGGGTGGAAGGAATAATTCACCCCTCCACTTT. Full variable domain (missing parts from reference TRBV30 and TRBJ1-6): SQTIHQWPATLVQPVGSPLSLECTVEGTSNPNLYWYRQAAGRGLQLLFYSVGIGQISSEVPQNLSASRPQDRQFILSSKKLLLSDSGFYLCAWEGGRNNSPLHFGNGTRLTVT.